This T cell receptor beta chain comes out of a study of cytomegalovirus exposure and HLA in healthy donors. A roughly 130-subject validation cohort, separate from the approximately 610-subject first cohort, supplied the donors. The CDR3 loop spans 16 amino acids. CDR1 and CDR2 (germline): SGHDT, YYEEEE. V lost 5 bases and J 2 bases, leaving 18 bases between the germline ends. The method was immunoSEQ multiplex PCR; TCRdb's version includes in-frame clones alone and lacks a portion of them. The repertoire has some 240,000 clones, roughly 87% of them found once; the top ten carry more than 1.5%. Study-level findings and limits: The study put 150 or so TCR beta chains on its list as cytomegalovirus-associated.

Comments on this clone: The antigen is undetermined.

The chain uses TRBV5-6 and TRBJ2-3, with a weak D call TRBD1 (5 bases). The source of this sequence is a woman aged 18-29 years in good health and CMV-seropositive. Sequencing used PBMCs. The CDR3 sequence is CASSPSRAGFTDTQYF. The CDR3 DNA reads as TGTGCCAGCAGTCCCTCCAGGGCAGGGTTCACAGATACGCAGTATTTT.